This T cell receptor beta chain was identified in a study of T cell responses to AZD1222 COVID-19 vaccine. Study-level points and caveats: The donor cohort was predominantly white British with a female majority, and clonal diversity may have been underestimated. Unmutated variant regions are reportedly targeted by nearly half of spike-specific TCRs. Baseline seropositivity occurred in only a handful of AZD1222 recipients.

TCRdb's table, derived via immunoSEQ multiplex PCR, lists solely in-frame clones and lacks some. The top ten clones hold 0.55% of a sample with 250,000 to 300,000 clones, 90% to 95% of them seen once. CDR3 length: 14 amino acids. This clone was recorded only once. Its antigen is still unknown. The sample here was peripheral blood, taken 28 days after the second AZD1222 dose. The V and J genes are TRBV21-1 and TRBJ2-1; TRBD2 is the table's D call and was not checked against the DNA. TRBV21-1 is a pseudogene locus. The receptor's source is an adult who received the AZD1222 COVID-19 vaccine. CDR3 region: CASSNGGSYNEQFF. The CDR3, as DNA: TGTGCCAGCAGCAACGGAGGGAGCTACAATGAGCAGTTCTTC.